The next 21 T cell receptor beta chains were all read from a single sample in a study of cytomegalovirus exposure and HLA in healthy donors. PCR amplification relied on 60 Vbeta primers (plus 13 Jbeta primers). The repertoire was sequenced with immunoSEQ multiplex PCR; TCRdb's copy has only in-frame clones and lacks some. The sample shows roughly 100,000 clones, around 77% of them seen only once. The sequenced sample was PBMCs. These TCRs come from a male donor in good health and CMV-seropositive.

V usage is TRBV7-9 and J usage is TRBJ2-1; TRBD2 matches at 8 bases. Germline CDR1 and CDR2: SEHNR and FQNEAQ (reference sequence). The CDR3 spans 14 residues. Trimming took 5 bases from V and 8 from J; bases not matched to a gene: 8. The CDR3 coding sequence is TGTGCCAGCAGCCCCATAGCGGGACGCTATGAGCAGTTCTTC. It yields the protein CASSPIAGRYEQFF.

This rearrangement joins TRBV18 to TRBJ2-7; D remains ambiguous. Trimming took off 1 base at V and 0 bases at J, with 7 bases between the two ends. The CDR3 is 14 amino acids. The germline V gene has CDR1 KGHSH and CDR2 LQKENI. The CDR3 protein is CASSPRDNSYEQYF. The CDR3 DNA reads TGTGCCAGCTCACCACGTGACAACTCCTACGAGCAGTACTTC.

This clone was detected only a few times. V is TRBV7-9 and J is TRBJ2-3, with no clear D. This CDR3 spans 12 amino acids. The V end lost 5 bases, the J end lost 0 bases, and 3 bases lay between the germline ends. The germline CDR1 and CDR2 sequences are SEHNR and FQNEAQ (reference sequence). CDR3: CASSISTDTQYF. CDR3 coding DNA: TGTGCCAGCAGCATAAGCACAGATACGCAGTATTTT.

This clone occurred a few times. The chain combines TRBV19 with TRBJ1-1, with 7 bases lining up with TRBD1. V lost 2 bases and J lost 3; bases outside the gene matches: 0. Germline values: CDR1 LNHDA, CDR2 SQIVND (reference sequence). This CDR3 spans 13 amino acids. CDR3 nucleotides: TGTGCCAGTAGTATACAGGGGGACACTGAAGCTTTCTTT. Its protein product is CASSIQGDTEAFF.

The count of this clone is one. The chain couples TRBV4-1 to TRBJ2-7; 14 bases fit TRBD2. This CDR3 region has 18 residues. J lost 0 bases, V lost 3 bases, and 7 bases had no gene match. Germline V gives CDR1 MGHRA, CDR2 YSYEKL. The CDR3 spells CASSHQTSGRALSYEQYF. The CDR3 DNA reads as TGCGCCAGCAGCCACCAGACTAGCGGGAGGGCCCTCTCCTACGAGCAGTACTTC.

This rearrangement joins TRBV28 to TRBJ1-1, with D unclear. V lost 2 bases and J lost 7, with 14 bases in between. Germline CDR1 MDHEN, CDR2 SYDVKM. The CDR3 is made up of 14 amino acids. The DNA for the CDR3 is TGTGCCAGCAGTTTACCGCCGGGTCGGCATGAAGCTTTCTTT. It translates to CASSLPPGRHEAFF.

The V call is TRBV19, the J call TRBJ1-1; 7 bases fit TRBD1. Germline CDR1 LNHDA, CDR2 SQIVND (reference sequence). The CDR3 covers 14 residues. J was trimmed by 5 bases and V by 4 bases; bases with no gene match: 7. CDR3 amino acids: CASSRTDRETEAFF. The DNA for the CDR3 is TGTGCCAGTAGTAGGACAGACAGGGAGACTGAAGCTTTCTTT. Complete variable domain (other parts from reference TRBV19 and TRBJ1-1): DGGITQSPKYLFRKEGQNVTLSCEQNLNHDAMYWYRQDPGQGLRLIYYSQIVNDFQKGDIAEGYSVSREKKESFPLTVTSAQKNPTAFYLCASSRTDRETEAFFGQGTRLTVV.

The gene calls are TRBV11-2 and TRBJ2-3, with 12 bases aligning to TRBD2. Germline V lookup: CDR1 SGHAT, CDR2 FQNNGV. The CDR3 contains 16 residues. V dropped 3 bases and J dropped 5; count of bases not matched to a gene: 6. CDR3 in amino acids: CASSLQLAGGGDTQYF. The CDR3 DNA reads TGTGCCAGCAGCTTGCAACTAGCGGGAGGTGGAGATACGCAGTATTTT.

A remark on this clone: The sample holds other DNA sequences that translate to the same CDR3. The CDR3 DNA sequence: TGTGCCAGCAGCTTAGGCGGCAGAACTTACGAGCAGTACTTC. Translated: CASSLGGRTYEQYF. The chain recombines TRBV7-6 with TRBJ2-7; D not certain. This CDR3 has 14 residues. V was shortened by 1 base and J by 4 bases, with 11 bases between the two germline ends. CDR1 is SGHVS and CDR2 is FNYEAQ in the germline V gene.

The V gene is TRBV7-9, the J gene TRBJ2-1; D gene ambiguous. CDR3 length equals 14 residues. CDR1 and CDR2 from the germline V gene are SEHNR and FQNEAQ (reference sequence). V shed 5 bases and J shed 0 bases, with 8 bases lying between them. For the CDR3, the DNA is TGTGCCAGCAGCCGTGCTAGCTCCTACAATGAGCAGTTCTTC. Translation: CASSRASSYNEQFF. The whole variable domain, remainder taken from reference TRBV7-9 and TRBJ2-1, is DTGVSQNPRHKITKRGQNVTFRCDPISEHNRLYWYRQTLGQGPEFLTYFQNEAQLEKSRLLSDRFSAERPKGSFSTLEIQRTEQGDSAMYLCASSRASSYNEQFFGPGTRLTVL.

The gene calls are TRBV19 and TRBJ2-7; a weak D match, TRBD1 (6 bases). The V end was cut by 3 bases, the J end by 6 bases, with 15 bases between. Germline V lookup: CDR1 LNHDA, CDR2 SQIVND (reference sequence). The CDR3 runs to 14 residues. The CDR3 DNA reads TGTGCCAGTAGTATGAGACAGGCCCTGGGCGAGCAGTACTTC. It specifies CASSMRQALGEQYF.

The chain combines TRBV30 with TRBJ1-4; D is uncertain. V was pared by 0 bases and J by 8 bases, with 13 bases between. The CDR3 has 14 amino acids. CDR1 is GTSNPN and CDR2 is SVGIG in the germline V gene (reference sequence). The CDR3 spells CAWSVRARSEKLFF. In nucleotides, the CDR3 is TGTGCCTGGAGTGTGCGGGCGAGAAGCGAAAAACTGTTTTTT. Supplemented by reference TRBV30 and TRBJ1-4, the full variable domain reads SQTIHQWPATLVQPVGSPLSLECTVEGTSNPNLYWYRQAAGRGLQLLFYSVGIGQISSEVPQNLSASRPQDRQFILSSKKLLLSDSGFYLCAWSVRARSEKLFFGSGTQLSVL.

This chain links TRBV5-1 with TRBJ2-1; 12 bases are a match to TRBD1. The length of the CDR3 is 16 residues. In germline, CDR1 is SGHRS, CDR2 YFSETQ. The trim removed 0 bases at V and 8 bases at J, leaving 6 bases unmatched. Here the CDR3 DNA reads TGCGCCAGCAGCTTGGAGGGACAGGGGGCATGGGATGAGCAGTTCTTC. Translation: CASSLEGQGAWDEQFF.

The CDR3 DNA reads as TGTGCCAGCAGTTACACAGGACTGAACACTGAAGCTTTCTTT. Encoded protein: CASSYTGLNTEAFF. The genes are TRBV6-5 and TRBJ1-1, with D perhaps TRBD1 (5 bases). This CDR3 spans 14 amino acids. The germline V gene has CDR1 MNHEY and CDR2 SVGAGI. The germline V and J ends were trimmed by 2 bases and 0 bases, with 7 bases remaining between them.

The CDR3 loop is CASRRRTSGRARETQYF. The CDR3 nucleotides are TGTGCCAGCAGGCGTAGGACTAGCGGGAGGGCCAGAGAGACCCAGTACTTC. The chain links TRBV28 to TRBJ2-5, with 15 bases matching TRBD2. This CDR3 region has 17 residues. Germline CDR1 MDHEN, CDR2 SYDVKM. The V gene end was trimmed by 6 bases and the J gene end by 4 bases; junction bases not matched to a gene: 9.

The chain employs TRBV7-3 and TRBJ1-3, with 10 bases identical to TRBD1. Looked up from germline, CDR1 is SGHTA and CDR2 is FQGTGA. V gave up 3 bases and J gave up 2 bases; unmatched junction bases: 1. The CDR3 is 15 amino acids. CDR3 residues: CASSLTGGTGNTIYF. In DNA form, the CDR3 reads TGTGCCAGCAGCTTGACAGGGGGCACTGGAAACACCATATATTTT.

Only a few counts were recorded for this clone. The V gene is TRBV7-9, the J gene TRBJ1-1; 8 nucleotides match TRBD1. CDR1 is SEHNR, CDR2 FQNEAQ, per germline (reference sequence). J lost 0 bases, V lost 1 base, and 1 base had no gene match. The CDR3 contains 15 residues. This CDR3 reads CASSLGQGMNTEAFF. CDR3 DNA sequence: TGTGCCAGCAGCTTAGGACAGGGGATGAACACTGAAGCTTTCTTT.

V gene TRBV9 combines with J gene TRBJ2-6; D is undetermined. This CDR3 is 15 amino acids long. Trimming shortened V by 4 bases and J by 0 bases, and 8 bases separated the two germline ends. Germline CDR1 reads SGDLS; CDR2 reads YYNGEE. CDR3 coding DNA: TGTGCCAGCAGCTTATTAGCCTCTGGGGCCAACGTCCTGACTTTC. It yields the protein CASSLLASGANVLTF.

The chain is built from TRBV27 and TRBJ1-6, with D possibly being TRBD1 (5 bases). Trimming left V 5 bases short and J 4 bases short, with 15 bases between. CDR3 length: 16 amino acids. Germline V gene sequence: CDR1 MNHEY, CDR2 SMNVEV (reference sequence). The CDR3 DNA sequence: TGTGCCAGCAGTCTCCTAATCGGGGGGTATAATTCACCCCTCCACTTT. Translating it yields CASSLLIGGYNSPLHF.

The chain recombines TRBV6-1 with TRBJ2-3; 9 nucleotides line up with TRBD2. V shed 6 bases and J 2 bases; nucleotides not matched to a gene: 3. CDR3 length equals 14 residues. In germline, CDR1 is MNHNS, CDR2 SASEGT. This chain's CDR3 is CASSLAGLTDTQYF. DNA for the CDR3: TGTGCCAGCAGCCTAGCGGGGCTCACAGATACGCAGTATTTT.

V and J are TRBV27 and TRBJ1-2, with D possibly being TRBD1 (5 bases). The CDR3 covers 13 residues. Germline CDR1 is MNHEY and CDR2 is SMNVEV (reference sequence). The V and J ends lost 6 bases and 3 bases respectively, with 11 bases between them. The CDR3 here is CASSGGGDYGYTF. The CDR3 nucleotides are TGTGCCAGCAGCGGCGGGGGGGACTATGGCTACACCTTC.